This passage covers 14 T cell receptor beta chains from one sample sequenced in a study of T cells after yellow fever vaccination. From the 5' RACE reads, TCRdb called clonotypes with MiXCR, one entry per CDR3 protein. Seen here are a few hundred thousand distinct CDR3 sequences, 6% to 7.5% observed once, and the top ten hold around 0.9%. The source was CD4+ T cells sorted from PBMCs, collected 15 days after the yellow fever booster vaccination. The source is a man aged 30 to 45 who received the YFV17D yellow fever vaccine.

The rearrangement links TRBV19 to TRBJ2-3; TRBD2 matches at 9 bases. The CDR3 has 13 residues. Trimming cost V 5 bases and J 5 bases; bases outside gene matches: 2. Germline assignment: CDR1 LNHDA and CDR2 SQIVND (reference sequence). The CDR3 region has the DNA TGTGCCAGTAGTCGGCGGGAGGGAGATACGCAGTATTTT. This codes for CASSRREGDTQYF.

In this sample, this clonotype turned up many times. This chain links TRBV10-1 with TRBJ2-7; no definite D call. The germline gives CDR1 WNHNN, CDR2 SYGVQD (reference sequence). Trimming took 4 bases from V and 1 from J, leaving 17 bases between them. This CDR3 has 16 residues. In DNA form, the CDR3 reads TGCGCCAGCAGTGGGGTCAGAGGTTCTCCGTCCTACGAGCAGTACTTC. It translates to CASSGVRGSPSYEQYF.

A note on this clonotype: Given a much more abundant clone one base away, this may be a read error. This chain links TRBV20-1 with TRBJ2-1, with D unclear. The CDR3 is 15 amino acids. Germline CDR1 and CDR2: DFQATT and SNEGSKA (reference sequence). For the CDR3, the DNA is TGCAGTGCTTTGCCGACGCAGAACTCCTACAATGAGAAGTTCTTC. Translating it yields CSALPTQNSYNEKFF.

This clonotype was observed a few times. J is TRBJ2-2 and V is TRBV2; no firm D call. V lost 7 bases and J 7 bases, leaving 16 bases between the germline ends. The CDR3 runs to 14 residues. Germline lookup yields CDR1 SNHLY and CDR2 FYNNEI. CDR3 in amino acids: CASIRFFSDGELFF. The DNA of the CDR3 is TGTGCCAGCATTCGGTTCTTTTCCGACGGGGAGCTGTTTTTT.

The rearrangement joins TRBV9 to TRBJ1-1, with D possibly matching TRBD1 (5 bases). V lost 2 bases, J lost 10 bases, and 18 bases lay in between. This CDR3 spans 14 amino acids. Germline assignment: CDR1 SGDLS and CDR2 YYNGEE. CDR3 sequence (DNA): TGTGCCAGCAGCGTCGACAGAGACGGATTTCGAGCTTTCTTT. Translating gives CASSVDRDGFRAFF.

V usage is TRBV11-2 and J usage is TRBJ2-5; a weak D match, TRBD2 (7 bases). Trimming pared 1 base from V and 4 bases from J, leaving 16 bases between. There are 16 residues in the CDR3. Germline V lookup: CDR1 SGHAT, CDR2 FQNNGV. Written as DNA, the CDR3 is TGTGCCAGCAGCTTAGCCATAACAGGGAGGGGAGAGACCCAGTACTTC. Translating it yields CASSLAITGRGETQYF.

This clonotype was observed a handful of times. The J gene is TRBJ2-3, the V gene TRBV3-1; unclear D gene. The CDR3 runs to 14 residues. Germline assignment: CDR1 LGHDT and CDR2 YNNKEL (reference sequence). V gave up 2 bases and J gave up 0 bases, with 6 bases separating them. Here the CDR3 DNA reads TGTGCCAGCAGCCAACAGCCTAGCACAGATACGCAGTATTTT. This gives the protein CASSQQPSTDTQYF.

There are many counts of this clonotype. The chain links TRBV29-1 to TRBJ2-3; D not resolved. Trimming cost V 7 bases and J 1 base, with 6 bases left between them. Germline assignment: CDR1 SQVTM and CDR2 ANQGSEA. CDR3 length equals 11 residues. CDR3 loop: CSGLRTDTQYF. The CDR3 DNA reads as TGCAGCGGCCTTCGCACAGATACGCAGTATTTT.

This clonotype has ten or more counts. The rearrangement joins TRBV10-3 to TRBJ2-1; no clear D gene. In germline, CDR1 is ENHRY, CDR2 SYGVKD. The CDR3 has 16 amino acids. V shed 0 bases and J shed 0 bases, with 9 bases lying between them. This chain's CDR3 is CAISESYTNSYNEQFF. CDR3 in DNA: TGTGCCATCAGTGAGTCGTACACCAACTCCTACAATGAGCAGTTCTTC.

The chain couples TRBV7-8 to TRBJ2-7; perhaps TRBD2 as D (6 bases). The CDR3 is 15 residues long. Per the germline V gene, CDR1 is SGHVS and CDR2 is FQNEAQ. V dropped 2 bases and J dropped 2 bases, with 13 bases sitting between them. CDR3 region: CASSLRVGGPYEQYF. CDR3 coding DNA: TGTGCCAGCAGCTTACGGGTGGGAGGACCCTACGAGCAGTACTTC.

This sequence joins TRBV28 and TRBJ2-2; no definite D call. Trimming cost V 0 bases and J 1 base, with 6 bases left between them. Germline CDR1 is MDHEN and CDR2 is SYDVKM. The CDR3 extends over 15 amino acids. The CDR3 nucleotides are TGTGCCAGCAGTTTATGGGGCCGGAACACCGGGGAGCTGTTTTTT. Encoded protein: CASSLWGRNTGELFF.

This clonotype was seen a handful of times. The V call is TRBV5-6, the J call TRBJ2-1; D unclear. V lost 6 bases, J lost 10 bases, and 11 bases lay in between. This CDR3 spans 11 amino acids. Germline CDR1 SGHDT, CDR2 YYEEEE. For the CDR3, the DNA is TGTGCCAGCAACTTACAAGGGGAGCAGTTCTTC. Translated, it gives CASNLQGEQFF.

This rearrangement joins TRBV28 to TRBJ2-1; TRBD2 is a possible D gene (6 bases). The germline gives CDR1 MDHEN, CDR2 SYDVKM. The CDR3 runs to 13 residues. V dropped 6 bases and J dropped 5 bases, with 11 bases sitting between them. This chain's CDR3 is CASRGTSHNEQFF. CDR3 nucleotides: TGTGCCAGCAGGGGGACTTCTCACAATGAGCAGTTCTTC.

This clonotype has only a few counts. The chain couples TRBV9 to TRBJ1-2; D is possibly TRBD1 (5 bases). The length of the CDR3 is 13 residues. CDR1 is SGDLS, CDR2 YYNGEE, per germline. V was shortened by 4 bases and J by 3 bases, with 10 bases between the two germline ends. CDR3: CASSPPTDYGYTF. CDR3 coding DNA: TGTGCCAGCAGCCCTCCGACAGACTATGGCTACACCTTC.